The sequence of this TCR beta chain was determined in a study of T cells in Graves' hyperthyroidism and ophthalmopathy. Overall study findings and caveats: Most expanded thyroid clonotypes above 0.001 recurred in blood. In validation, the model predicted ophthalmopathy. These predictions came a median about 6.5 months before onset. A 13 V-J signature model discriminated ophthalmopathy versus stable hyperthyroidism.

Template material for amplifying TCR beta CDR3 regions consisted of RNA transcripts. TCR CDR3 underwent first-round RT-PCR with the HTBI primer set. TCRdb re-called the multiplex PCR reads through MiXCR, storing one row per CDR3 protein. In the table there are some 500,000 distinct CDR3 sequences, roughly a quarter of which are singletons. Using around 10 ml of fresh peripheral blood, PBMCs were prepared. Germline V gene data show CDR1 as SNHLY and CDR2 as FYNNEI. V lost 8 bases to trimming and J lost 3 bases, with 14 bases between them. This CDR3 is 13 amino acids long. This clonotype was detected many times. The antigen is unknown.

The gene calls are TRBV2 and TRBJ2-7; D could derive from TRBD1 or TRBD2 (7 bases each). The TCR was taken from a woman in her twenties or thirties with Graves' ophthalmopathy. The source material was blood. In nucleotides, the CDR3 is TGTGCCAGCGGGGGGGACAGTTTCTACGAGCAGTACTTC. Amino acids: CASGGDSFYEQYF.